The 2 T cell receptor beta chains in this list originate from one sample, sequenced in a study of STAT3 mutations in large granular lymphocyte leukemia. Assay used: immunoSEQ multiplex PCR; TCRdb lists only in-frame clones, some missing. The profile shows roughly 4,000 clones, around 42% of them singletons. General study findings and limits: At least one immunodominant TCR beta clonotype appeared in every T-cell large granular lymphocyte leukemia patient.

Antigens of these TCRs are unknown. Material for sequencing was peripheral blood mononuclear cells. These receptor sequences come from a man aged 60 to 75 with T-cell large granular lymphocyte leukemia. Some clones in this sample may be carry-over from other donors' samples.

This clone was detected a few times. The rearrangement joins TRBV7-9 to TRBJ2-3, with 9 bases lining up with TRBD2. V trimming: 5 bases; J trimming: 2 bases; junction bases outside the gene matches: 8. This CDR3 is built from 16 residues. The germline V gene encodes CDR1 SEHNR and CDR2 FQNEAQ (reference sequence). CDR3 nucleotide sequence: TGTGCCAGCAGCCTGAATAGCGGGAGTCCCACAGATACGCAGTATTTT. Amino acids: CASSLNSGSPTDTQYF.

Judged by abundance, this clone is medium-sized. The V and J genes are TRBV5-1 and TRBJ1-2, with TRBD1 as a possible D gene (5 bases). V shed 0 bases and J shed 6 bases, with 12 bases lying between them. The CDR3 extends over 14 amino acids. In germline, CDR1 is SGHRS, CDR2 YFSETQ. This CDR3 is CASSLGGPGDGYTF. The DNA for the CDR3 is TGCGCCAGCAGCTTGGGGGGACCTGGGGATGGCTACACCTTC.